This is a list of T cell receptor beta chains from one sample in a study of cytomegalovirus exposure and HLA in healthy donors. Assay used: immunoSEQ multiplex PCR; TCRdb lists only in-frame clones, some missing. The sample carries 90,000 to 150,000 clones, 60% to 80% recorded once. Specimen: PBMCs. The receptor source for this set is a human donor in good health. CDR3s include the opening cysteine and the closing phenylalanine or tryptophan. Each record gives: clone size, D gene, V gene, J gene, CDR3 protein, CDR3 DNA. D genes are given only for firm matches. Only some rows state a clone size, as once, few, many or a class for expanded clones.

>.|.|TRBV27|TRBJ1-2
CASSPGQFLHGYTF
TGTGCCAGCAGCCCCGGACAGTTTCTCCATGGCTACACCTTC
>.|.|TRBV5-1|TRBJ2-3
CASQSWGGTDTQYF
TGCGCCAGTCAAAGCTGGGGGGGCACAGATACGCAGTATTTT
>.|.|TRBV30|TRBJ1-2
CAWGGDFNYGYTF
TGTGCCTGGGGGGGGGACTTCAACTATGGCTACACCTTC
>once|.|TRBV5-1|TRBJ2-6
CASSPARGNSGANVLTF
TGCGCCAGCAGTCCGGCCCGGGGTAACTCTGGGGCCAACGTCCTGACTTTC
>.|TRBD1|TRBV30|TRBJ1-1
CAWSRQGMRLWEAFF
TGTGCCTGGAGCCGACAGGGGATGAGGCTCTGGGAAGCTTTCTTT
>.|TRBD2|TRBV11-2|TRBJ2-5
CASSRGTSGNQETQYF
TGTGCCAGCAGCCGTGGGACTAGCGGAAACCAAGAGACCCAGTACTTC
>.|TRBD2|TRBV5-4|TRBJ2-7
CASSFGLAGTNYEQYF
TGTGCCAGCAGCTTCGGACTAGCGGGGACCAACTACGAGCAGTACTTC
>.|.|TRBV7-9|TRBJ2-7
CASSPRTVTYEQYF
TGTGCCAGCAGCCCCCGCACGGTTACCTACGAGCAGTACTTC
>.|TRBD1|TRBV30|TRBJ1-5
CAWSRPLQGGGQPQHF
TGTGCCTGGAGTCGCCCGCTCCAAGGAGGGGGCCAGCCCCAGCATTTT
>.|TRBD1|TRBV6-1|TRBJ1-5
CASAGTGSYQPQHF
TGTGCCAGCGCCGGGACAGGCAGTTATCAGCCCCAGCATTTT
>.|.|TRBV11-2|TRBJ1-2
CASSPRNSNYGYTF
TGTGCCAGCAGCCCCCGCAACTCTAACTATGGCTACACCTTC
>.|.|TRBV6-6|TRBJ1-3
CASSLKGQAGNTIYF
TGTGCCAGCAGTCTAAAGGGGCAGGCTGGAAACACCATATATTTT
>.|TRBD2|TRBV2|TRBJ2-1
CATHGGLAGNEQFF
TGTGCCACCCACGGGGGACTAGCGGGGAATGAGCAGTTCTTC
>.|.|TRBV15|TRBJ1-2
CATSKSGRDYGYTF
TGTGCCACCAGCAAGTCGGGGAGGGACTATGGCTACACCTTC
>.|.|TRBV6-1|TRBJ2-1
CASNRQVNEQFF
TGTGCCAGCAACAGACAGGTAAATGAGCAGTTCTTC
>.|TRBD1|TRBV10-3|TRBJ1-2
CAISDPPTGVGGYTF
TGTGCCATCAGTGACCCCCCGACAGGGGTGGGCGGCTACACCTTC
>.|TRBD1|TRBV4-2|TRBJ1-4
CASSQRTGEEKLFF
TGTGCCAGCAGCCAAAGGACAGGGGAGGAAAAACTGTTTTTT
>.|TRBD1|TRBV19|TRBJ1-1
CASYDPRTGGWGTEAFF
TGTGCCAGTTACGACCCAAGGACAGGGGGCTGGGGAACTGAAGCTTTCTTT
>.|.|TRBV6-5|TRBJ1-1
CASSYSWQGTNTEAFF
TGTGCCAGCAGTTACTCGTGGCAGGGCACGAACACTGAAGCTTTCTTT
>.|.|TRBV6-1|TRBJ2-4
CASSEIQGSSNIQYF
TGTGCCAGCAGTGAAATTCAGGGGAGTTCGAACATTCAGTACTTC
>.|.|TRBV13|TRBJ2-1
CASSLGVSLTTHNEQFF
TGTGCCAGCAGCTTAGGGGTTAGCCTCACTACCCACAATGAGCAGTTCTTC
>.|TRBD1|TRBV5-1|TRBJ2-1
CASSLGQGTNERFF
TGCGCCAGCAGCTTGGGACAGGGGACAAATGAGCGGTTCTTC
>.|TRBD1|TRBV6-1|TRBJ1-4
CASSGSGQGSEKLFF
TGTGCCAGCAGTGGATCGGGACAGGGAAGTGAAAAACTGTTTTTT
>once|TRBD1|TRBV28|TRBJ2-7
CASSLGDRGAYEQYF
TGTGCCAGCAGTTTAGGTGACAGGGGCGCCTACGAGCAGTACTTC
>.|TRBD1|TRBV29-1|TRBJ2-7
CSVLDGQGSSYEQYF
TGCAGCGTTTTGGATGGACAGGGATCGAGCTACGAGCAGTACTTC
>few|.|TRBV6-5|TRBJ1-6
CASSYRAYNSPLHF
TGTGCCAGCAGTTACAGAGCCTATAATTCACCCCTCCACTTT
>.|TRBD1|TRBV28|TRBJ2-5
CASSVGTGTQETQYF
TGTGCCAGCAGTGTCGGGACAGGTACCCAAGAGACCCAGTACTTC
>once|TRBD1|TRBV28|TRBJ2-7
CASSRTGPYEQYF
TGTGCCAGCAGTAGGACAGGGCCCTACGAGCAGTACTTC
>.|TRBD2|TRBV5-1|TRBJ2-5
CASSWSGDETQYF
TGCGCCAGCAGCTGGAGCGGGGACGAGACCCAGTACTTC
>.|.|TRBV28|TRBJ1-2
CASCSTAWDYGYTF
TGTGCCAGCTGTTCGACAGCCTGGGACTATGGCTACACCTTC
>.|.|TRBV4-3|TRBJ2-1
CASSHSFGTGSRDEQFF
TGCGCCAGCAGCCATTCCTTCGGGACTGGAAGTAGGGATGAGCAGTTCTTC
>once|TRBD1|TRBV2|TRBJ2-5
CASIYSTGLGPTQYF
TGTGCCAGCATCTACTCGACAGGGTTGGGTCCGACCCAGTACTTC
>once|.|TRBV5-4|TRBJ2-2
CASSLTANTGELFF
TGTGCCAGCAGCTTGACAGCGAACACCGGGGAGCTGTTTTTT
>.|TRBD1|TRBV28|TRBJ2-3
CASKGTGETDTQYF
TGTGCCAGCAAGGGGACAGGGGAAACAGATACGCAGTATTTT
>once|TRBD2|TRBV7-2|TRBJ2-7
CASRLRGTSGGSSSYEQYF
TGTGCCAGCAGGCTTAGGGGGACTAGCGGGGGGTCCAGCTCCTACGAGCAGTACTTC
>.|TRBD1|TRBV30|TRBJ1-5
CAWSPPLTGINQPQHF
TGTGCCTGGAGTCCTCCCTTGACAGGGATCAATCAGCCCCAGCATTTT
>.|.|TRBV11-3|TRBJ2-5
CASSFNGETQYF
TGTGCCAGCAGCTTCAACGGGGAGACCCAGTACTTC
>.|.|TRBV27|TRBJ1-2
CASKSNYGYTF
TGTGCCAGTAAATCGAACTATGGCTACACCTTC
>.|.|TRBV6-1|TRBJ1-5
CASSEARGYGDQPQHF
TGTGCCAGCAGTGAAGCGCGGGGGTACGGCGATCAGCCCCAGCATTTT
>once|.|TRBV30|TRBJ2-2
CAWNLGVTGELFF
TGTGCCTGGAACTTAGGGGTCACCGGGGAGCTGTTTTTT
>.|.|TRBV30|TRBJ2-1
CAWSVLSGSFPYNEQFF
TGTGCCTGGAGTGTACTTTCCGGGAGCTTCCCCTACAATGAGCAGTTCTTC
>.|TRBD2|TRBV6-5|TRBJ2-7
CASSYWGGEQYF
TGTGCCAGCAGTTACTGGGGGGGCGAGCAGTACTTC
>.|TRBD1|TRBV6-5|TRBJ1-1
CASSQIRQGGTEAFF
TGTGCCAGCAGTCAGATAAGACAGGGCGGAACTGAAGCTTTCTTT
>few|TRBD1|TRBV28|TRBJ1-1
CASMGQRTEAFF
TGTGCCAGCATGGGACAGAGGACTGAAGCTTTCTTT
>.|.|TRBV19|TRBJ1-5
CASSTRGDQPQHF
TGTGCCAGTAGTACAAGGGGTGATCAGCCCCAGCATTTT
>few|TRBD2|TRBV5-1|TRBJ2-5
CASSLGLAGGQETQYF
TGCGCCAGCAGCTTGGGGCTAGCGGGGGGGCAAGAGACCCAGTACTTC
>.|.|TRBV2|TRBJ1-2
CASSLTENYGYTF
TGTGCCAGCAGCCTCACAGAGAACTATGGCTACACCTTC
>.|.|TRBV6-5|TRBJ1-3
CASSYGREGAGNTIYF
TGTGCCAGCAGTTACGGTAGGGAGGGAGCTGGAAACACCATATATTTT
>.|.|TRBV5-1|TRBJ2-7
CASSLVAGPTYEQYF
TGCGCCAGCAGCTTGGTTGCGGGCCCCACCTACGAGCAGTACTTC
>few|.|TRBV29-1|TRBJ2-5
CSVVRERETQYF
TGCAGCGTTGTCCGGGAGCGAGAGACCCAGTACTTC
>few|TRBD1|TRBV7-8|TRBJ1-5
CASSLGTGYQPQHF
TGTGCCAGCAGCTTGGGGACAGGCTATCAGCCCCAGCATTTT
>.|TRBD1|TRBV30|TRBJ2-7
CAWSSGQGASEQYF
TGTGCCTGGAGTTCGGGACAGGGGGCTTCCGAGCAGTACTTC
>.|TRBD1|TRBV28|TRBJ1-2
CASWGGTGDLGGYTF
TGTGCCAGCTGGGGGGGGACAGGGGATCTAGGTGGCTACACCTTC
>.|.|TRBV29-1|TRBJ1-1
CSVEGLGGHTEAFF
TGCAGCGTTGAAGGGTTGGGGGGGCACACTGAAGCTTTCTTT
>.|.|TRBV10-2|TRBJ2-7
CASVEDSSQTYEQYF
TGCGCCAGCGTGGAAGACAGTTCCCAAACCTACGAGCAGTACTTC
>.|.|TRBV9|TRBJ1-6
CASSRGFDSPLHF
TGTGCCAGTTCCAGGGGTTTTGATTCACCCCTCCACTTT
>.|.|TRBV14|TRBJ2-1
CASSQGSGRRGEQFF
TGTGCCAGCAGCCAAGGTTCCGGCCGGAGGGGTGAGCAGTTCTTC
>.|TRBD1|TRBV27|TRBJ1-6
CASTPMDGTDNSPLHF
TGTGCCAGCACCCCCATGGACGGGACAGATAATTCACCCCTCCACTTT
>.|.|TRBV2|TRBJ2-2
CASSAGQPAPGELFF
TGTGCCAGCAGCGCGGGACAGCCGGCCCCCGGGGAGCTGTTTTTT